This T cell receptor (beta chain) comes out of a study of cytomegalovirus exposure and HLA in healthy donors. About this clone: No antigen is known for it.

These donors counted as nominally healthy when sampled, but unrecorded immune exposures were likely. Findings and limits, study-wide: Later, an analysis found that common viral pathogens appeared to be linked with several of the most significant clusters. Many donors shared some public TCRs, even though most TCR sequences were rare. A likely sequencing artifact accounted for one observed cluster of highly shared sequence variants.

Primers for the PCR totalled 60 Vbeta and 13 Jbeta. Sequenced by immunoSEQ multiplex PCR; TCRdb stores in-frame clones only, minus some. The specimen's table records fewer than 200,000 clones. This CDR3 contains 16 residues. Per germline, CDR1 SGHRS and CDR2 YFSETQ. V dropped 5 bases and J dropped 3 bases, with 17 bases sitting between them. This receptor was identified in a woman in her sixties in good health and CMV-seronegative. The genes are TRBV5-1 and TRBJ1-4; the D gene is possibly TRBD1 (5 bases). The sample consisted of PBMCs. The CDR3 DNA sequence: TGCGCCAGCAGATCTGGACAAACCAGACCTAATGAAAAACTGTTTTTT. This codes for CASRSGQTRPNEKLFF.